The clone carrying this TCR beta chain was counted a few times. Its target is unknown. The CDR3 totals 12 residues. V lost 0 bases, J lost 7 bases, and 6 bases lay in between. From germline, CDR1 is MNHNS and CDR2 SASEGT. TCRdb called the PCR reads again in MiXCR, with one record for every CDR3 protein. The sample shows 600,000 to 650,000 distinct CDR3 sequences, roughly 21% of them seen only once. These data belong to a study of molecular identifiers for immune sequencing clone quantification. Whole-study findings and limits: Underestimated sizes of highly expanded clones could result from identical TCR molecules that share a barcode.

The V and J genes are TRBV6-1 and TRBJ2-5; the D is unclear. Specimen: naive CD8+ T cells from blood, with Jurkat cell RNA spiked in. Subset denoted: FACS-sorted CD8+CD4-CCR7+CD45RA+ naive T cells. The origin of this receptor is a human donor in good health. Some libraries in this study had Jurkat cell RNA spiked in. The CDR3 DNA follows: TGTGCCAGCAGTGAAGCCGGTCCGACCCAGTACTTC. Encoded protein: CASSEAGPTQYF.